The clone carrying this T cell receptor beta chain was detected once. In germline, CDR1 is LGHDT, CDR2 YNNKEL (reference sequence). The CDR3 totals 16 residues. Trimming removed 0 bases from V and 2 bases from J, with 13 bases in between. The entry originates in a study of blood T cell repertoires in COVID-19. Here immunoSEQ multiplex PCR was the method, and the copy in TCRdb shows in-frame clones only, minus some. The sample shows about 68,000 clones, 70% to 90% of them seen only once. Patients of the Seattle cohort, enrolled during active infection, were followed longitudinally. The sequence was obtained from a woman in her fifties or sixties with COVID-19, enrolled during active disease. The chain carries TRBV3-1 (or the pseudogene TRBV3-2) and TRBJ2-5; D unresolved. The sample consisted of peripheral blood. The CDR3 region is CASSQEPGSLQETQYF. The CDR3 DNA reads TGTGCCAGCAGCCAAGAGCCGGGTTCACTTCAAGAGACCCAGTACTTC.